This TCR beta chain stems from a study of blood T cell repertoires in COVID-19. The CDR3 is 11 amino acids. Germline assignment: CDR1 DFQATT and CDR2 SNEGSKA (reference sequence). The V end was cut by 3 bases, the J end by 2 bases, with 4 bases between. The data were produced by immunoSEQ multiplex PCR, yet TCRdb's version contains in-frame clones alone and is incomplete. The repertoire has 200,000 to 250,000 clones, about four fifths of them found once; the top ten carry approximately 1.8%. In regard to this clone: At the DNA level, this CDR3 is encoded by other sequences in the same sample as well.

Sequencing was performed on PBMCs or T cells enriched from blood (not recorded which). The gene calls are TRBV20-1 and TRBJ2-5; no reliable D call. The TCR was taken from a man in his sixties who had recovered from COVID-19. CDR3 sequence: CSASSQETQYF. The DNA of the CDR3 is TGCAGTGCTAGCTCGCAAGAGACCCAGTACTTC.